Below are 17 T cell receptor beta chains sequenced from a single sample in a study of T-cell memory formation after mild COVID-19. TCRdb independently ran MiXCR on the 5' RACE reads; one entry per CDR3 protein. Found here are 300,000 to 400,000 distinct CDR3 sequences, 25% to 30% of them singletons; the top ten hold roughly 13%. The source material was PBMCs or a T cell subset sorted from them (not recorded which). All receptors come from an adult woman who had mild COVID-19 (a few samples of this study predate the infection). Cell type and time point are not known.

The V gene is TRBV9, the J gene TRBJ2-7; 9 positions match TRBD1. Germline values: CDR1 SGDLS, CDR2 YYNGEE. This CDR3 is 15 amino acids long. Unmatched junction bases numbered 6, after V lost 3 bases and J lost 2 bases. DNA for the CDR3: TGTGCCAGCAGCGCGACAACAGGGGGCCCCTACGAGCAGTACTTC. Amino acids: CASSATTGGPYEQYF.

The rearrangement links TRBV7-9 to TRBJ2-7; TRBD1 is a possible D gene (6 bases). The CDR3 spans 16 residues. V gave up 1 base and J gave up 2 bases, with 15 bases separating them. Germline V gene sequence: CDR1 SEHNR, CDR2 FQNEAQ (reference sequence). The CDR3 DNA reads as TGTGCCAGCAGCTTAGTCGGTCAGGGGAATGCCTACGAGCAGTACTTC. As protein: CASSLVGQGNAYEQYF.

The V call is TRBV7-3, the J call TRBJ2-2; TRBD1 matches 12 bases. V lost 4 bases and J lost 7; bases outside the gene matches: 7. The CDR3 consists of 16 residues. From germline, CDR1 is SGHTA and CDR2 FQGTGA. The CDR3, as DNA: TGTGCCAGCAGCTCCGGGACAGGGGGCGCGTACGGGGAGCTGTTTTTT. Amino acids: CASSSGTGGAYGELFF.

This clonotype was seen only a few times. This chain links TRBV4-3 with TRBJ2-3; D unclear. Trimming took 0 bases from V and 2 from J, leaving 12 bases between them. The length of the CDR3 is 16 residues. Germline CDR1 LGHNA, CDR2 YSLEER. The CDR3, as DNA: TGCGCCAGCAGCCAAGAGCAGCCACCCTACACAGATACGCAGTATTTT. Its protein product is CASSQEQPPYTDTQYF.

This clonotype was found a few times. J is TRBJ2-1 and V is TRBV2; no clear D gene. V shed 2 bases and J shed 9 bases, with 20 bases lying between them. The CDR3 runs 16 residues. CDR1 and CDR2 (germline): SNHLY, FYNNEI. CDR3 protein: CASSESNSLPRGEQFF. CDR3 in DNA: TGTGCCAGCAGTGAATCGAATAGCTTACCTCGTGGTGAGCAGTTCTTC.

This clonotype turned up a few times. This chain connects TRBV25-1 to TRBJ1-2; TRBD1 might be the D (6 bases). The CDR3 runs to 16 residues. Trimming removed 3 bases from V and 5 bases from J, with 19 bases in between. Germline CDR1 is MGHDK and CDR2 is SYGVNS. The CDR3 DNA is TGTGCCAGCAGTGACTCTGAGCGGGACACATTATATGGCTACACCTTC. Protein product: CASSDSERDTLYGYTF.

V usage is TRBV2 and J usage is TRBJ1-2; D gene unclear. The CDR3 consists of 13 residues. Trimming pared 6 bases from V and 0 bases from J, leaving 8 bases between. Germline loops: CDR1 SNHLY, CDR2 FYNNEI. The CDR3 nucleotides read TGTGCCAGCAGAGGCAGGCCTAACTATGGCTACACCTTC. Protein: CASRGRPNYGYTF.

The chain links TRBV14 to TRBJ2-1, with 7 bases matching TRBD2. V dropped 6 bases and J dropped 0; count of bases not matched to a gene: 5. This CDR3 region has 15 residues. Germline loops: CDR1 SGHDN, CDR2 FVKESK. The CDR3 coding sequence is TGTGCCAGCAGTAAGCGGGACTTCTCCTACAATGAGCAGTTCTTC. This encodes CASSKRDFSYNEQFF.

This clonotype was seen just once. The V and J genes are TRBV29-1 and TRBJ2-2; D is perhaps TRBD1 (6 bases). The CDR3 has 11 residues. Germline assignment: CDR1 SQVTM and CDR2 ANQGSEA. For the CDR3, the DNA is TGCGAGGACAGGAACACCGGGGAGCTGTTTTTT. Protein product: CEDRNTGELFF.

The chain carries TRBV20-1 and TRBJ2-5; D not certain. Per germline, CDR1 DFQATT and CDR2 SNEGSKA (reference sequence). V was pared by 0 bases and J by 2 bases, with 13 bases between. This CDR3 is 15 amino acids long. The CDR3: CSARDFRQPQETQYF. The DNA of the CDR3 is TGCAGTGCTAGAGATTTCCGGCAGCCGCAAGAGACCCAGTACTTC.

The chain carries TRBV18 and TRBJ2-2, with D unresolved. CDR3 length: 18 amino acids. The germline V gene has CDR1 KGHSH and CDR2 LQKENI. The ends were cut back, 1 base at V and 5 bases at J, with 20 bases in the middle. CDR3 coding DNA: TGTGCCAGCTCACCACGCCCCGAAACCCCCCTCGGAACCGGGGAGCTGTTTTTT. Amino acid sequence: CASSPRPETPLGTGELFF.

The rearrangement links TRBV9 to TRBJ2-5, with 7 bases that match TRBD1. V trimming: 1 base; J trimming: 0 bases; junction bases outside the gene matches: 6. This CDR3 contains 16 residues. CDR1 is SGDLS, CDR2 YYNGEE, per germline. The CDR3 reads CASSVLGQGDQETQYF. DNA of the CDR3: TGTGCCAGCAGCGTATTAGGTCAGGGGGACCAAGAGACCCAGTACTTC.

This clonotype was observed a handful of times. The chain joins TRBV9 to TRBJ2-7; perhaps TRBD1 as D (6 bases). The germline CDR1 and CDR2 sequences are SGDLS and YYNGEE. With 1 base removed from V and 5 bases from J, the gap between germline ends came to 16 bases. There are 15 residues in the CDR3. CDR3: CASSVLGGVRDEQYF. The CDR3 DNA reads as TGTGCCAGCAGCGTATTAGGGGGAGTACGTGACGAGCAGTACTTC.

The genes are TRBV27 and TRBJ1-5; 8 bases line up with TRBD1. J lost 7 bases, V lost 6 bases, and 8 bases had no gene match. This CDR3 is built from 14 residues. Germline V gene lookup returns CDR1 MNHEY and CDR2 SMNVEV (reference sequence). CDR3 amino acids: CASRLQGVGQPQHF. CDR3 nucleotides: TGTGCCAGCAGGCTACAGGGGGTAGGACAGCCCCAGCATTTT.

The chain is built from TRBV29-1 and TRBJ1-1; D unclear. The V and J ends lost 7 bases and 1 base respectively, with 13 bases between them. The germline CDR1 and CDR2 sequences are SQVTM and ANQGSEA. The CDR3 contains 13 residues. The chain's CDR3 is CSASRAQNTEAFF. The DNA of the CDR3 is TGCAGCGCCTCAAGGGCCCAGAACACTGAAGCTTTCTTT.

This clonotype was found a few times. V usage is TRBV7-8 and J usage is TRBJ1-3, with D perhaps TRBD1 (5 bases). The CDR3 has 13 amino acids. Germline CDR1 is SGHVS and CDR2 is FQNEAQ. V gave up 7 bases and J gave up 4 bases, with 11 bases separating them. The CDR3 coding sequence is TGTGCCAGCACCACAGGAAGGGGAAACACCATATATTTT. The encoded protein is CASTTGRGNTIYF.

This clonotype was seen a handful of times. V and J are TRBV29-1 and TRBJ2-7; 8 positions agree with TRBD1. CDR3 length: 13 residues. The J segment lost 4 bases and the V segment lost 4 bases, leaving 6 bases of the junction unmatched. From germline, CDR1 is SQVTM and CDR2 ANQGSEA. The DNA of the CDR3 is TGCAGCGTTGTTGCGGACAGGGCATACGAGCAGTACTTC. Translated, it gives CSVVADRAYEQYF.